One T cell receptor beta chain is described in this entry. Using the 5' RACE reads, TCRdb records one entry per CDR3 protein without DNA. The table for this sample gives some 450,000 distinct CDR3 sequences. The sample belongs to a study of monozygotic twins with inflammatory bowel disease. This CDR3 comprises 14 residues. From germline, CDR1 is SGHRS and CDR2 YFSETQ. J is TRBJ2-7 and V is TRBV5-1; the TCRdb D gene call, TRBD2, has no DNA to confirm it. The sequenced material came from blood. This receptor was identified in a human donor with ulcerative colitis or Crohn's disease, or a healthy co-twin of an affected twin (not recorded which). CDR3 region: CASRSGTSSYEQYF.